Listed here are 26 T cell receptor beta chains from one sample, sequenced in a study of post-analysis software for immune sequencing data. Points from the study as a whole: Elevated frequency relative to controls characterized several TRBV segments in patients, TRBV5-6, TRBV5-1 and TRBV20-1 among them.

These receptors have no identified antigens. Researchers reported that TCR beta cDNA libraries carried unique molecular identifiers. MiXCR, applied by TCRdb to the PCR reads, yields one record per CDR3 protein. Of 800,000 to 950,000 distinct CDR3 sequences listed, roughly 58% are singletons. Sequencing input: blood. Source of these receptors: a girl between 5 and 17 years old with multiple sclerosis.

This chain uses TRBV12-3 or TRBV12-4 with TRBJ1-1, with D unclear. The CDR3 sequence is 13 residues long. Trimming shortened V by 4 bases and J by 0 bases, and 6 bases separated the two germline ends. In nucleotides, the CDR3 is TGTGCCAGCAGTTCCTGCTTGAACACTGAAGCTTTCTTT. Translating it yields CASSSCLNTEAFF.

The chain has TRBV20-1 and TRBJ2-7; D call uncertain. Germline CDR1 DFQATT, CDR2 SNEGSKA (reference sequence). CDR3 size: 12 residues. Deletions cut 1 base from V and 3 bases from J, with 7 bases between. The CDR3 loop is CSARGHNYEQYF. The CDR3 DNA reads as TGCAGTGCTAGAGGACACAACTACGAGCAGTACTTC.

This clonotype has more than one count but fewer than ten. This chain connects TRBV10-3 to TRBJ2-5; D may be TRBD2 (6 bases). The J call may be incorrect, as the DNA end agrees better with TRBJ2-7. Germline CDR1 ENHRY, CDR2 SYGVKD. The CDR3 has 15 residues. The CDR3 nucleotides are TGTGCCATCACGAACCAACCTGGAGGAGGGTACGAGCAGTACTTC. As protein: CAITNQPGGGYEQYF.

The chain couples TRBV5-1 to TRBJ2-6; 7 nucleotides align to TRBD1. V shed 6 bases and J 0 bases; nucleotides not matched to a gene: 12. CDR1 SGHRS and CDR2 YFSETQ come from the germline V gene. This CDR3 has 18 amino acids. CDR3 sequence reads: CASTDRRTLTSGANVLTF. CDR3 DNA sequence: TGCGCCAGCACGGACAGGAGAACCTTAACCTCTGGGGCCAACGTCCTGACTTTC.

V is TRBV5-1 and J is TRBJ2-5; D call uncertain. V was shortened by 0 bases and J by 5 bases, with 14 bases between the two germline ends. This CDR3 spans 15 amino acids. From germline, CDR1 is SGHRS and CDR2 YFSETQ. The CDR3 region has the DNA TGCGCCAGCAGCTTGGTGCAAACCGGATTGGAGACCCAGTACTTC. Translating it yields CASSLVQTGLETQYF.

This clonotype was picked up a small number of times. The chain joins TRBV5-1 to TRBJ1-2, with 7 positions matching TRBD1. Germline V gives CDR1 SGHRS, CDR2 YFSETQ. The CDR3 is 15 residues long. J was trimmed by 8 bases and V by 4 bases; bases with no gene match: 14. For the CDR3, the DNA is TGCGCCAGCAGCCCTAAAGGACAGGTTGATATGGGCTACACCTTC. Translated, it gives CASSPKGQVDMGYTF.

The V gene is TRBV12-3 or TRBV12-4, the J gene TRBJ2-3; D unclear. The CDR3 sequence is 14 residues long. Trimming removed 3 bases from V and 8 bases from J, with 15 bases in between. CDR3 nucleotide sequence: TGTGCCAGCAGTTTGTATAGGCACAGAGGTACGCAGTATTTT. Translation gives CASSLYRHRGTQYF.

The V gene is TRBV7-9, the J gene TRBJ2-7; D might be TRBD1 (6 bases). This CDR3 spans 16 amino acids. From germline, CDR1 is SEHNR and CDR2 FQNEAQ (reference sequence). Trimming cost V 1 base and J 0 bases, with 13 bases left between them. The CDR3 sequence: CASSLVGAFRSYEQYF. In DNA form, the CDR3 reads TGTGCCAGCAGCTTAGTGGGGGCTTTCCGCTCCTACGAGCAGTACTTC.

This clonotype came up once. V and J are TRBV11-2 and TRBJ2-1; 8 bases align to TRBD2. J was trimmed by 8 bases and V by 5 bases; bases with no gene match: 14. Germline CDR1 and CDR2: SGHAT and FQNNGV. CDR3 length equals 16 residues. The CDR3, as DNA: TGTGCCAGCAGCCAGGGTCGGCGGGGGGCAGGGGATGAGCAGTTCTTC. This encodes CASSQGRRGAGDEQFF.

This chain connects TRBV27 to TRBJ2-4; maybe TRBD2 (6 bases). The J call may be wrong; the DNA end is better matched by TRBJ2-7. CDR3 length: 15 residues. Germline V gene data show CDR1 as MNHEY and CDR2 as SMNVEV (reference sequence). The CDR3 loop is CASSLRETVSDEQYF. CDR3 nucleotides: TGTGCCAGCAGCTTACGGGAGACGGTTTCCGACGAGCAGTACTTC.

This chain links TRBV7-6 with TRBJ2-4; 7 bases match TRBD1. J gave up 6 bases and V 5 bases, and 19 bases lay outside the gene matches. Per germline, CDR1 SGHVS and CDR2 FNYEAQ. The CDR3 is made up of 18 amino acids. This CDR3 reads CASSKGGYPAALGNIQYF. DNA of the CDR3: TGTGCCAGCAGCAAAGGGGGCTACCCGGCAGCTTTGGGAAACATTCAGTACTTC.

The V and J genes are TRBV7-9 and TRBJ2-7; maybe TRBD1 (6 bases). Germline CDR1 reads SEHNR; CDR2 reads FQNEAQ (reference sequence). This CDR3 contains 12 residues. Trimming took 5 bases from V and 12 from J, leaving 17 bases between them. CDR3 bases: TGTGCCAGCAGCCCTCGGGACACCCAGCTGTACTTC. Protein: CASSPRDTQLYF.

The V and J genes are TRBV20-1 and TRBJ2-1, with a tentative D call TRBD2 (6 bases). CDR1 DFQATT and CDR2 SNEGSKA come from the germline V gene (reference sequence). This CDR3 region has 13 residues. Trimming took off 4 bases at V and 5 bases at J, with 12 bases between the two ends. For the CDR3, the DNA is TGCAGTGCTACTGCGGGAAGAAACAATGAGCAGTTCTTC. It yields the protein CSATAGRNNEQFF.

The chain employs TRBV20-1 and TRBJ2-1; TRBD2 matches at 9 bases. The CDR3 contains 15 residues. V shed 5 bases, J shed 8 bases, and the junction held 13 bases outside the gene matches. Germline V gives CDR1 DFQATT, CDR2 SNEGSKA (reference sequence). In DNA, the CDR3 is TGCAGTGCTCCAATGCCACTAGCGGGCGGTTATGAGCAGTTCTTC. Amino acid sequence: CSAPMPLAGGYEQFF.

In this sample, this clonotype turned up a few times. The CDR3 loop reads CATSRDLAGDTQYF. The CDR3 DNA reads as TGTGCCACCAGCAGAGACCTAGCGGGGGATACGCAGTATTTT. The V call is TRBV15, the J call TRBJ2-3, with 9 bases matching TRBD2. The CDR3 contains 14 residues. V lost 0 bases to trimming and J lost 6 bases; unmatched junction nucleotides: 1. Germline CDR1 is LNHNV and CDR2 is YYDKDF (reference sequence).

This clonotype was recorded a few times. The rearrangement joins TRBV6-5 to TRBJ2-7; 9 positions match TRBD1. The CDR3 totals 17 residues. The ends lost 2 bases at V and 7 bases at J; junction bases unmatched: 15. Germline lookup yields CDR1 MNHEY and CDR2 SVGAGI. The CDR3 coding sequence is TGTGCCAGCAGTTACCACGACAGGGGGTCTCTTCCTAGGGAGCAGTACTTC. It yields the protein CASSYHDRGSLPREQYF.

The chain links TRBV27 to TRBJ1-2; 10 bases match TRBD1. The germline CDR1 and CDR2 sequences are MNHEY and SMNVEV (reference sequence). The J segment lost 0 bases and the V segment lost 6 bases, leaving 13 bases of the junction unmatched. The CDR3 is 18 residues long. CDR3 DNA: TGTGCCAGCAGCCTGTCCGGGACAGGGGCCCCGACTAACTATGGCTACACCTTC. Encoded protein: CASSLSGTGAPTNYGYTF.

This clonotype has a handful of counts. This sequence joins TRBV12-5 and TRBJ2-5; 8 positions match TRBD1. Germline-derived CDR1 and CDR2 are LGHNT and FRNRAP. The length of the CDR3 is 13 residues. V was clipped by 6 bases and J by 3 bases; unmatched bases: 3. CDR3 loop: CASGSTGEETQYF. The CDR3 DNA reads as TGTGCTAGTGGCTCGACAGGGGAAGAGACCCAGTACTTC.

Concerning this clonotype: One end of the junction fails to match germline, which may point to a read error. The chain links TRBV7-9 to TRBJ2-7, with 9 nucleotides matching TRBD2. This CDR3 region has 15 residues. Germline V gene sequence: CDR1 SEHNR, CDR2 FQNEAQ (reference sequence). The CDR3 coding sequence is TGTGCCAGCAGCCTCCTTAGCGGGAGCTCCCACGAGCAGTACTTC. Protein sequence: CASSLLSGSSHEQYF.

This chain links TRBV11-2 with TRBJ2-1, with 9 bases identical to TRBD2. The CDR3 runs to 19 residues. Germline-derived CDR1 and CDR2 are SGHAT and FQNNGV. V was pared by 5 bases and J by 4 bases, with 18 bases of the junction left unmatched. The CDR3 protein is CASSPWGSGGTHTYNEQFF. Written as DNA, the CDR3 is TGTGCCAGCAGCCCATGGGGTAGCGGGGGAACGCACACTTACAATGAGCAGTTCTTC.

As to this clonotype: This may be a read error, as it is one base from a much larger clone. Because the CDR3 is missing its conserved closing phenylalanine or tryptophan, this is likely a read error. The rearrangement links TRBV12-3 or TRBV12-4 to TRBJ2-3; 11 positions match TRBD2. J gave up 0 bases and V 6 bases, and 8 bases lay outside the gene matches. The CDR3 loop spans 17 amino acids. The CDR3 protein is CASSPGSSGGSTDTQYL. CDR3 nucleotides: TGTGCCAGCAGCCCGGGGTCTAGCGGGGGGAGCACAGATACGCAGTATTTG.

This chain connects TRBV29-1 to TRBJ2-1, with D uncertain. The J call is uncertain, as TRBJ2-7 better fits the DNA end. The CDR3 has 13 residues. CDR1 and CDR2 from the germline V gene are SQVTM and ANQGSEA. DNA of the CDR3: TGCAGCGTTGATGGACGTGCCTACAATGAGCAGTACTTC. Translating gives CSVDGRAYNEQYF.

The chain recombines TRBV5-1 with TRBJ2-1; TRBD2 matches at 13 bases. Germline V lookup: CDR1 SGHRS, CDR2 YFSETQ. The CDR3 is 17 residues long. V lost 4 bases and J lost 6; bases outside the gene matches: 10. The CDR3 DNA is TGCGCCAGCAGCATTAAGCCGGGACTAGCGGGGATCAATGAGCAGTTCTTC. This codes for CASSIKPGLAGINEQFF.

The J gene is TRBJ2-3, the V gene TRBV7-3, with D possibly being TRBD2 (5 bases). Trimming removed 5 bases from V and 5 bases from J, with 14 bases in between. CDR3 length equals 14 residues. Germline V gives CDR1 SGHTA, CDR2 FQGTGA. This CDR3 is CASSHKTRGDTQYF. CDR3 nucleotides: TGTGCCAGCAGCCACAAGACCCGGGGAGATACGCAGTATTTT. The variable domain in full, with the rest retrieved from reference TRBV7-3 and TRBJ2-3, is GAGVSQTPSNKVTEKGKYVELRCDPISGHTALYWYRQSLGQGPEFLIYFQGTGAADDSGLPNDRFFAVRPEGSVSTLKIQRTERGDSAVYLCASSHKTRGDTQYFGPGTRLTVL.

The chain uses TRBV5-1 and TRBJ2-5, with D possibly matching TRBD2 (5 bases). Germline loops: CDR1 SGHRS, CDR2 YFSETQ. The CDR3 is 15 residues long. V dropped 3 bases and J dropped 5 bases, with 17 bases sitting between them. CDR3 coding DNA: TGCGCCAGCAGCTGGCTTTCTGGGAGTGTGGAGACCCAGTACTTC. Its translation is CASSWLSGSVETQYF. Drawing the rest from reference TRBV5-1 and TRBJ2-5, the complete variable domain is KAGVTQTPRYLIKTRGQQVTLSCSPISGHRSVSWYQQTPGQGLQFLFEYFSETQRNKGNFPGRFSGRQFSNSRSEMNVSTLELGDSALYLCASSWLSGSVETQYFGPGTRLLVL.

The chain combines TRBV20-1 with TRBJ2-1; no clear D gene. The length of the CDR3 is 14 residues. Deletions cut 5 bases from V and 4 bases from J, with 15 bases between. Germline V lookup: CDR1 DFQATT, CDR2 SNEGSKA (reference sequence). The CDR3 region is CSAPPYVNYNEQFF. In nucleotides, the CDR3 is TGCAGTGCTCCCCCCTACGTGAATTACAATGAGCAGTTCTTC.